These 19 T cell receptor beta chains share one sample of origin, sequenced in a study of T cell responses to AZD1222 COVID-19 vaccine. The method was immunoSEQ multiplex PCR; TCRdb's version includes in-frame clones alone and lacks a portion of them. The sample lists some 130,000 clones; over 85% were seen once. The sequences come from peripheral blood, collected 28 days after the second AZD1222 dose. The receptors stem from an adult who received the AZD1222 COVID-19 vaccine.

This clone was recorded only once. V is TRBV13 and J is TRBJ2-7; 10 bases are shared with TRBD2. This CDR3 is built from 16 residues. The trim removed 5 bases at V and 2 bases at J, leaving 9 bases unmatched. The germline V gene encodes CDR1 PRHDT and CDR2 FYEKMQ (reference sequence). CDR3 amino acids: CASSPPPSGGTYEQYF. DNA for the CDR3: TGTGCCAGCAGCCCCCCCCCTAGCGGGGGAACCTACGAGCAGTACTTC.

To note about this clone: One end of the junction varies from germline; a read error may be responsible. This chain links TRBV24-1 with TRBJ1-1; possible D gene TRBD1, 5 bases. Germline values: CDR1 KGHDR, CDR2 SFDVKD. CDR3 length: 15 amino acids. The CDR3 is CATRDRGFMNTEAFF. For the CDR3, the DNA is TGTGCCACCCGTGACAGAGGGTTCATGAACACTGAAGCTTTCTTT.

This clone was found once. The chain recombines TRBV4-1 with TRBJ1-2; D is uncertain. The length of the CDR3 is 16 residues. Germline lookup yields CDR1 MGHRA and CDR2 YSYEKL. V dropped 0 bases and J dropped 4 bases, with 15 bases sitting between them. In DNA form, the CDR3 reads TGCGCCAGCAGCCAAGACGGGTGGGTCTCCGTCTATGGCTACACCTTC. This encodes CASSQDGWVSVYGYTF.

The chain uses TRBV6-2 or TRBV6-3 and TRBJ2-5; D is unclear. The CDR3 covers 11 residues. Germline V gives CDR1 MNHEY, CDR2 SVGEGT. V was clipped by 5 bases and J by 2 bases, with 3 bases between them. This chain's CDR3 is CASSGQETQYF. Written as DNA, the CDR3 is TGTGCCAGCAGTGGGCAAGAGACCCAGTACTTC.

The V call is TRBV18, the J call TRBJ1-5; D remains ambiguous. The CDR3 is 13 residues long. Germline V gene sequence: CDR1 KGHSH, CDR2 LQKENI. The V end was cut by 3 bases, the J end by 4 bases, with 7 bases between. The CDR3 spells CASSPAMNQPQHF. The CDR3 DNA follows: TGTGCCAGCTCACCCGCGATGAATCAGCCCCAGCATTTT.

The rearrangement uses TRBV12-5 and TRBJ2-2; TRBD1 aligns across 8 bases. Trimming took 5 bases from V and 2 from J; bases not matched to a gene: 10. The CDR3 contains 17 residues. The germline V gene encodes CDR1 LGHNT and CDR2 FRNRAP. The CDR3 sequence: CASGLTRTGRNTGELFF. The CDR3 DNA follows: TGTGCTAGTGGTCTGACTAGGACAGGGCGAAACACCGGGGAGCTGTTTTTT.

The J gene is TRBJ2-3, the V gene TRBV29-1; 9 nucleotides align to TRBD1. The CDR3 contains 14 residues. CDR1 is SQVTM, CDR2 ANQGSEA, per germline. V trimming: 5 bases; J trimming: 4 bases; junction bases outside the gene matches: 7. The CDR3 protein is CSVRTGGNSDTQYF. In DNA form, the CDR3 reads TGCAGCGTTCGCACAGGGGGCAATTCAGATACGCAGTATTTT.

This rearrangement joins TRBV4-3 to TRBJ2-7, with D hard to call. Germline CDR1 and CDR2: LGHNA and YSLEER. V was clipped by 3 bases and J by 4 bases, with 13 bases between them. The CDR3 spans 14 residues. The CDR3 DNA reads TGCGCCAGCAGCCAGGGTGGTCCGACTTACGAGCAGTACTTC. Translating gives CASSQGGPTYEQYF.

The rearrangement uses TRBV28 and TRBJ1-4, with unresolved D. CDR3 length: 16 residues. Per the germline V gene, CDR1 is MDHEN and CDR2 is SYDVKM. V lost 5 bases and J 6 bases, leaving 19 bases between the germline ends. The CDR3 region has the DNA TGTGCCAGCAGTACCGTTGATCCCTTCGAGGATGAAAAACTGTTTTTT. As protein: CASSTVDPFEDEKLFF.

This clone was detected only a few times. The rearrangement uses TRBV27 and TRBJ2-7; the D gene is possibly TRBD2 (5 bases). The germline V gene has CDR1 MNHEY and CDR2 SMNVEV (reference sequence). Trimming took off 5 bases at V and 2 bases at J, with 7 bases between the two ends. The CDR3 is 12 residues long. The chain's CDR3 is CASSPGTYEQYF. The DNA for the CDR3 is TGTGCCAGCAGTCCCGGGACCTACGAGCAGTACTTC.

This chain joins TRBV7-6 and TRBJ1-5; D gene unclear. Germline V CDR1 and CDR2: SGHVS, FNYEAQ. V dropped 2 bases and J dropped 7 bases, with 9 bases sitting between them. This CDR3 region has 13 residues. The CDR3 is CASSLIGSQPQHF. The CDR3 coding sequence is TGTGCCAGCAGCTTAATAGGGAGCCAGCCCCAGCATTTT.

V usage is TRBV12-3 or TRBV12-4 and J usage is TRBJ1-1; 10 bases align to TRBD1. J was trimmed by 10 bases and V by 4 bases; bases with no gene match: 3. This CDR3 has 12 residues. CDR3 sequence: CASSSGDRGAFF. In DNA, the CDR3 is TGTGCCAGCAGTTCAGGGGACAGGGGAGCTTTCTTT.

The genes are TRBV7-2 and TRBJ2-7, with TRBD2 matching 8 bases. This CDR3 has 18 residues. V lost 5 bases to trimming and J lost 2 bases; unmatched junction nucleotides: 17. The germline CDR1 and CDR2 sequences are SGHTA and FQGNSA. CDR3: CASSLGHRKRGPTYEQYF. The CDR3 nucleotides read TGTGCCAGCAGCCTCGGGCACCGGAAGCGGGGGCCGACCTACGAGCAGTACTTC.

The chain couples TRBV2 to TRBJ1-4; TRBD1 matches at 8 bases. The CDR3 extends over 19 amino acids. Germline-derived CDR1 and CDR2 are SNHLY and FYNNEI. V lost 1 base to trimming and J lost 1 base; unmatched junction nucleotides: 11. The CDR3 loop reads CASSEVWRQGFITNEKLFF. CDR3 coding DNA: TGTGCCAGCAGTGAAGTCTGGAGACAGGGGTTTATAACTAATGAAAAACTGTTTTTT.

The chain recombines TRBV6-6 with TRBJ2-5; D unresolved. The CDR3 is 12 residues long. Trimming removed 6 bases at V and 5 bases at J, with 10 bases between. CDR1 and CDR2 (germline): MNHNY, SVGAGI (reference sequence). CDR3 in amino acids: CASSPFGETQYF. The CDR3 nucleotides are TGTGCCAGCAGCCCCTTTGGGGAGACCCAGTACTTC.

This clone was seen a few times. The chain combines TRBV7-6 with TRBJ1-1, with D maybe TRBD1 (6 bases). The V end was cut by 1 base, the J end by 1 base, with 10 bases between. This CDR3 is built from 15 residues. The germline V gene encodes CDR1 SGHVS and CDR2 FNYEAQ. The CDR3 loop reads CASSLGTAGNTEAFF. In DNA form, the CDR3 reads TGTGCCAGCAGCTTAGGGACAGCCGGGAACACTGAAGCTTTCTTT.

The gene calls are TRBV24-1 and TRBJ2-1, with a possible D match to TRBD1 (6 bases). The CDR3 totals 15 residues. CDR1 and CDR2 (germline): KGHDR, SFDVKD. V lost 3 bases and J 4 bases, leaving 12 bases between the germline ends. This CDR3 is CATSDSGTPYNEQFF. Here the CDR3 DNA reads TGTGCCACCAGTGATAGTGGGACACCTTACAATGAGCAGTTCTTC.

The rearrangement joins TRBV7-2 to TRBJ1-1; D unclear. Germline V gene sequence: CDR1 SGHTA, CDR2 FQGNSA. With 5 bases removed from V and 5 bases from J, the gap between germline ends came to 15 bases. The CDR3 has 14 amino acids. CDR3 region: CASSTEAGWTEAFF. The CDR3 nucleotides are TGTGCCAGCAGCACAGAGGCTGGGTGGACTGAAGCTTTCTTT.

The chain uses TRBV19 and TRBJ2-1, with 13 bases fitting TRBD2. Per germline, CDR1 LNHDA and CDR2 SQIVND (reference sequence). The length of the CDR3 is 18 residues. J gave up 6 bases and V 5 bases, and 13 bases lay outside the gene matches. The DNA for the CDR3 is TGTGCCAGTAGTCGGTCCCTGACTAGCGGGGGGATTCCCAATGAGCAGTTCTTC. It yields the protein CASSRSLTSGGIPNEQFF.